The 19 T cell receptor beta chains below come from one sample, sequenced in a study of shared clonotypes between healthy human individuals. Only in-frame clones appear in the TCRdb table, and some are missing; sequencing was by immunoSEQ multiplex PCR. The data hold under 1,900,000 clones, with about 98.5% observed a single time. Material: naive CD4+ T cells sorted from blood. Subset defined: CD45RA+ positively selected. The receptors were gathered from a man younger than 45 in good health.

A remark on this clone: Other DNA variants within this sample encode the same CDR3. The chain is built from TRBV10-3 and TRBJ2-2, with D unresolved. Germline V CDR1 and CDR2: ENHRY, SYGVKD. The CDR3 runs 14 residues. Trimming removed 0 bases from V and 1 base from J, with 3 bases in between. In DNA, the CDR3 is TGTGCCATCAGTGAGTCAGAGAACACCGGGGAGCTGTTTTTT. Amino acid sequence: CAISESENTGELFF.

V usage is TRBV11-2 and J usage is TRBJ2-7; D unclear. V gave up 2 bases and J gave up 0 bases, with 14 bases separating them. CDR3 size: 16 residues. Germline values: CDR1 SGHAT, CDR2 FQNNGV. The CDR3 nucleotides read TGTGCCAGCAGCTTATTGTCTCTTGCGCTCTCCTACGAGCAGTACTTC. As protein: CASSLLSLALSYEQYF. The variable domain in full, with the rest retrieved from reference TRBV11-2 and TRBJ2-7, is EAGVAQSPRYKIIEKRQSVAFWCNPISGHATLYWYQQILGQGPKLLIQFQNNGVVDDSQLPKDRFSAERLKGVDSTLKIQPAKLEDSAVYLCASSLLSLALSYEQYFGPGTRLTVT.

The chain couples TRBV7-2 to TRBJ2-6; D is unclear. Germline values: CDR1 SGHTA, CDR2 FQGNSA. This CDR3 spans 15 amino acids. Trimming pared 3 bases from V and 7 bases from J, leaving 13 bases between. CDR3 in amino acids: CASSLSLLRANVLTF. As DNA, the CDR3 is TGTGCCAGCAGCTTGTCCCTGCTTCGCGCCAACGTCCTGACTTTC.

The DNA for the CDR3 is TGTGCCAGCTCTCGCACGGGTAGCGGGAGTAACACCGGGGAGCTGTTTTTT. This sequence encodes CASSRTGSGSNTGELFF. The V call is TRBV18, the J call TRBJ2-2; 9 bases agree with TRBD2. Trimming cost V 6 bases and J 2 bases; bases outside gene matches: 10. The CDR3 loop spans 17 amino acids. Germline V gene sequence: CDR1 KGHSH, CDR2 LQKENI.

This rearrangement joins TRBV11-2 to TRBJ2-2; possibly TRBD1 or TRBD2 for D (5 bases each). The ends were cut back, 7 bases at V and 3 bases at J, with 12 bases in the middle. The CDR3 consists of 14 residues. Germline CDR1 is SGHAT and CDR2 is FQNNGV. For the CDR3, the DNA is TGTGCCAGCAATGGGGGACGGCACACCGGGGAGCTGTTTTTT. Translating it yields CASNGGRHTGELFF.

This chain joins TRBV10-1 and TRBJ2-7; TRBD2 might be the D (6 bases). Germline CDR1 reads WNHNN; CDR2 reads SYGVQD (reference sequence). This CDR3 has 19 amino acids. V dropped 8 bases and J dropped 0 bases, with 29 bases sitting between them. The CDR3 DNA reads TGCGCCAGCGACTATTGTAGGCTAGCGCCTTACTATCACTCCTACGAGCAGTACTTC. It translates to CASDYCRLAPYYHSYEQYF.

The CDR3 coding sequence is TGTGCCAGCGCCCCGGGACAGGGTCGGTGGGAGACCCAGTACTTC. Translating it yields CASAPGQGRWETQYF. The rearrangement uses TRBV18 and TRBJ2-5; 9 bases match TRBD1. Germline CDR1 KGHSH, CDR2 LQKENI. Trimming took 8 bases from V and 5 from J; bases not matched to a gene: 12. The CDR3 length is 15 residues.

The chain joins TRBV5-5 to TRBJ1-4; D is uncertain. The germline V gene has CDR1 SGHKS and CDR2 YYEKEE (reference sequence). The CDR3 spans 15 residues. Between the trimmed V and J ends, which lost 4 bases and 5 bases, there was a span of 15 bases. In DNA form, the CDR3 reads TGTGCCAGCAGCCCGGCTTCACAGAGGAATGAAAAACTGTTTTTT. This sequence encodes CASSPASQRNEKLFF.

The chain carries TRBV28 and TRBJ1-2, with 10 positions matching TRBD1. The germline CDR1 and CDR2 sequences are MDHEN and SYDVKM. Losses at the gene ends were 6 bases for V and 0 bases for J; bases not matched to a gene: 4. The CDR3 sequence is 15 residues long. CDR3 in amino acids: CASRGTGEANYGYTF. In DNA form, the CDR3 reads TGTGCCAGCAGAGGGACAGGGGAAGCTAACTATGGCTACACCTTC.

The V gene is TRBV7-2, the J gene TRBJ2-2, with 7 nucleotides matching TRBD1. CDR3 length equals 14 residues. J gave up 6 bases and V 6 bases, and 7 bases lay outside the gene matches. Looked up from germline, CDR1 is SGHTA and CDR2 is FQGNSA. This CDR3 is CASRIVQGAGELFF. CDR3 nucleotide sequence: TGTGCCAGCAGAATAGTTCAGGGGGCCGGGGAGCTGTTTTTT.

The gene calls are TRBV6-1 and TRBJ1-5; possible D gene TRBD1, 6 bases. CDR1 and CDR2 (germline): MNHNS, SASEGT. The CDR3 sequence is 14 residues long. Trimming took off 6 bases at V and 5 bases at J, with 14 bases between the two ends. The chain's CDR3 is CASRNLDSYQPQHF. The CDR3 bases are TGTGCCAGCAGAAACTTGGACAGCTATCAGCCCCAGCATTTT.

CDR3 sequence (DNA): TGTGCCAGTAGTTCGACAGGGGCGCGGGCTTTCTTT. Protein: CASSSTGARAFF. The chain carries TRBV19 and TRBJ1-1; TRBD1 matches at 8 bases. V trimming: 5 bases; J trimming: 11 bases; junction bases outside the gene matches: 7. The CDR3 spans 12 residues. Per the germline V gene, CDR1 is LNHDA and CDR2 is SQIVND (reference sequence).

The chain employs TRBV5-4 and TRBJ2-5; TRBD1 aligns across 10 bases. The CDR3 extends over 14 amino acids. Per the germline V gene, CDR1 is SGHNT and CDR2 is YYREEE (reference sequence). V shed 4 bases, J shed 4 bases, and the junction held 4 bases outside the gene matches. CDR3 coding DNA: TGTGCCAGCAGCCCGGGGACAGGGGTAGAGACCCAGTACTTC. Encoded protein: CASSPGTGVETQYF.

This chain links TRBV27 with TRBJ2-3, with D maybe TRBD2 (6 bases). The CDR3 has 14 residues. Germline V gene lookup returns CDR1 MNHEY and CDR2 SMNVEV (reference sequence). Trimming left V 6 bases short and J 4 bases short, with 14 bases between. This CDR3 reads CASRPRRESDTQYF. In nucleotides, the CDR3 is TGTGCCAGCAGACCTAGGAGGGAGTCAGATACGCAGTATTTT.

V and J are TRBV6-1 and TRBJ2-1; D is unclear. V lost 6 bases to trimming and J lost 4 bases, with 16 bases between them. Per the germline V gene, CDR1 is MNHNS and CDR2 is SASEGT. The CDR3 has 15 residues. The CDR3 DNA sequence: TGTGCCAGCAGACTCGGGCGCTCTTTTTACAATGAGCAGTTCTTC. Its translation: CASRLGRSFYNEQFF.

V is TRBV28 and J is TRBJ1-1; D is unresolved. Trimming cost V 7 bases and J 1 base, with 13 bases left between them. Germline V gene lookup returns CDR1 MDHEN and CDR2 SYDVKM. This CDR3 comprises 14 residues. The CDR3 nucleotides read TGTGCCAGCAACTCGCCAGGTAGGAACACTGAAGCTTTCTTT. It codes for CASNSPGRNTEAFF.

This sequence joins TRBV5-1 and TRBJ2-7; D perhaps matches TRBD1 (5 bases). CDR3 size: 14 residues. Germline CDR1 and CDR2: SGHRS and YFSETQ. Trimming took 0 bases from V and 2 from J, leaving 9 bases between them. CDR3 region: CASSLVQGPYEQYF. CDR3 bases: TGCGCCAGCAGCTTGGTGCAGGGTCCCTACGAGCAGTACTTC.

The rearrangement links TRBV7-3 to TRBJ2-6; the D call may be TRBD1 or TRBD2 (5 bases each). The CDR3 contains 17 residues. V gave up 3 bases and J gave up 0 bases, with 12 bases separating them. The germline V gene encodes CDR1 SGHTA and CDR2 FQGTGA. CDR3 residues: CASSFGARGSGANVLTF. Written as DNA, the CDR3 is TGTGCCAGCAGCTTCGGGGCCAGAGGCTCTGGGGCCAACGTCCTGACTTTC.

The rearrangement links TRBV5-6 to TRBJ1-2, with 10 bases fitting TRBD1. Trimming took 6 bases from V and 7 from J; bases not matched to a gene: 15. CDR3 length equals 16 residues. The germline V gene encodes CDR1 SGHDT and CDR2 YYEEEE. CDR3 nucleotides: TGTGCCAGCATTACCGCCGGGACAGGGGTTTTAGGTGGCTACACCTTC. This translates into CASITAGTGVLGGYTF.